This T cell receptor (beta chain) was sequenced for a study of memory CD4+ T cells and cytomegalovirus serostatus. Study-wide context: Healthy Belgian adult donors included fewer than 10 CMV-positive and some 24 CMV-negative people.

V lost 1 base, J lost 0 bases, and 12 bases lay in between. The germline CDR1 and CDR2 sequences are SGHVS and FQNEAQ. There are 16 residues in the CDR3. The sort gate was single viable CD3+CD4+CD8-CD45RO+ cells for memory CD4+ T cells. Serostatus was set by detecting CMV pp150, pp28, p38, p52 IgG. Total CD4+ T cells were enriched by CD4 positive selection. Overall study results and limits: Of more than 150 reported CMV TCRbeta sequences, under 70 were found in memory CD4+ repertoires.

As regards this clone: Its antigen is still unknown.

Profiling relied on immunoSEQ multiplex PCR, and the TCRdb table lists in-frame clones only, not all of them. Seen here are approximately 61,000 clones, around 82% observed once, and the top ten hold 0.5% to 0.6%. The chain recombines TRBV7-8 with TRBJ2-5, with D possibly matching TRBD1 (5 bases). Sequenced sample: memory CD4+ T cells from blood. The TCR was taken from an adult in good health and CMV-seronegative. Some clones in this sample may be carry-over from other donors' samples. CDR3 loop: CASSLGNDRYQETQYF. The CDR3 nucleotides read TGTGCCAGCAGCTTAGGGAACGACAGATACCAAGAGACCCAGTACTTC.